This TCR beta chain was found in a study of T cell repertoires in ileal Crohn's disease (dated by TCRdb to between 2017 and 2020). Regarding the study in general: The median duration of disease was approximately 7.9 years, and at the time of surgery around 32% of patients were active smokers. Neoterminal ileum biopsies obtained at postoperative colonoscopy were designated as M6 samples. A total of approximately 170 mucosal samples from some 57 patients were sequenced, collected from several sites on the surgical specimen as well as at postoperative endoscopy. Roughly half of the patients were given postoperative therapy, with 15 to 20 on anti-TNF agents and under 13 on thiopurines. TCR repertoire analysis was done in a few dozen Crohn's disease patients from a prospective multicentre cohort. All patients had surgery for a complication: stricturing disease in approximately 61% and penetrating disease in roughly 40%. The study was conducted in parallel with a multicentre cohort built to find predictors of early endoscopic recurrence after ileocolonic resection. A Rutgeerts score higher than i0 was the definition used for endoscopic postoperative recurrence. Results and caveats for the whole study, not just this receptor: Endoscopic recurrence was linked to a higher percentage of high-frequency clones at surgery, and recurrence occurred in every patient whose clonality exceeded 26.8% (18/57). A significantly higher proportion of clonal expansions was observed in active smokers at surgery than in non-smokers (roughly 27% vs 19%, p=0.02). Postoperative endoscopy timing varied within the first year after surgery, with a median delay of roughly seven months. Compared with CD4 T cells, sorted CD8 T cells contained more high-frequency clones, which suggests that the mucosal expansions were mostly CD8. Mucosal CD4 and CD8 T cells were sorted and sequenced only in a subgroup of patients, the size of which was not stated.

The sample's time point, from its label and the paper: neoterminal ileum biopsy at postoperative endoscopy, about 6 months after surgery. Adults with ileal or ileocolonic Crohn's disease and an indication for ileocolonic resection were eligible for inclusion. Whole ileal mucosal biopsies were stored frozen at -80°C before DNA extraction. A TRizol-based method was used to extract genomic DNA from the frozen whole biopsies, and the DNA was quantified with a NanoDrop 2000 spectrophotometer. On this clone itself: What antigen it recognizes has not been identified. Base quality data are lacking; no much larger clone is found one base away.

The CDR3 contains 16 residues, cysteine and phenylalanine counted. Only CDR3 DNA remains: 48 bases, in frame from the first base. V and J are truncated by 3 bases and 8 bases respectively, leaving an intervening sequence of 22 bases. As encoded in the germline V gene, CDR1 is MRHNA while CDR2 is SNTAGT. For commercial TCRB immunosequencing, approximately 460 nanograms of biopsy DNA were submitted for each sample. A two-step, amplification bias-controlled multiplex PCR was used by Adaptive Biotechnology to amplify CDR3 regions from genomic DNA. In the first PCR, primers covered every V and J gene segment, and in the second PCR, barcodes and Illumina adapters were added. An Illumina instrument was used to sequence the CDR3 libraries. Per the source publication's procedure: Vendor-provided pipelines were combined with custom analysis of raw data in R/Bioconductor under R version 3.3.0. Clonality, which ranges from 0 to 1, was calculated as the inverse of the normalised Shannon entropy across all productive clones. High-frequency clones were defined as the share of the repertoire occupied by the top 100 clones, with only clones passing a 95% confidence test being retained. Repertoire diversity was measured with the Simpson index, and overlap between samples was measured with the Morisita-Horn index. TCRdb re-hosts the immuneACCESS table, in-frame sequences only. Its copies lack some clones; in the studies checked, an unresolved V gene accounts for under half of them, and the cause for the rest is not known. That table gives V, J and clone size, and the DNA gave D and trimming. The table for this sample lists around 9,200 clones; roughly 85% of them were counted only once. Jointly, the top ten make up over 15% of the sample.

Specimen: ileal tissue. The rearranged chain carries TRBV6-4 and TRBJ1-2; TRBD1 is perhaps the D gene, given 5 matching bases. The clonotype comes from an adult with Crohn's disease. The encoded CDR3 is CASSETPQGSPWGYTF. DNA sequence: TGTGCCAGCAGTGAGACCCCCCAGGGTAGCCCCTGGGGCTACACCTTC.